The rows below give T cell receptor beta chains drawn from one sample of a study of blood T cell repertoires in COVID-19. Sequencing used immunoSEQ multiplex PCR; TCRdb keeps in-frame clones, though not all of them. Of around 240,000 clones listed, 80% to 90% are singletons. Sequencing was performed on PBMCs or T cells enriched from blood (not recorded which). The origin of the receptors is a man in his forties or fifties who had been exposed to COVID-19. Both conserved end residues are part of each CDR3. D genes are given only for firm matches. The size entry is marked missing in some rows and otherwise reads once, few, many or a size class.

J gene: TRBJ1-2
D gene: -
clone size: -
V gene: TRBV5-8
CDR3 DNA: TGTGCCAGCAGCCCAGGGACTTGGACGGAGTATGGCTACACCTTC
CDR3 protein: CASSPGTWTEYGYTF

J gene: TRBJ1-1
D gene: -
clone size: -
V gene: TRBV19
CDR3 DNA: TGTGCCAGTAATCGGTGGGAGGACACTGAAGCTTTCTTT
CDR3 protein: CASNRWEDTEAFF

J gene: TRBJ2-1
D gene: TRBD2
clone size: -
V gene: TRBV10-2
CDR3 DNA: TGCGCCAGCCTAGCGGCAGACTACAATGAGCAGTTCTTC
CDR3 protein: CASLAADYNEQFF

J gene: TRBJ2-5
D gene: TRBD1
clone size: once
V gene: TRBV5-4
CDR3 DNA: TGTGCCAGCAGCTTGGGGACAGGGGAAGAGACCCAGTACTTC
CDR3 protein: CASSLGTGEETQYF

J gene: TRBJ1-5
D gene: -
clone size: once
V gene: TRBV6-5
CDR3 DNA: TGTGCCAGTATAGCCCGTGGTTCCAATCAGCCCCAGCATTTT
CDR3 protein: CASIARGSNQPQHF

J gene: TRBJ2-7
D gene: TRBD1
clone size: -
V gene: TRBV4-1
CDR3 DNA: TGCGCCAGCAGCCAACCGGGACAGGGTTCCTACGAGCAGTACTTC
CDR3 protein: CASSQPGQGSYEQYF

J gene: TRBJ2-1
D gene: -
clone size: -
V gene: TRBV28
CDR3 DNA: TGTGCCAGCAGCTCCCCCCCCGGGAAACTTGGGAATGAGCAGTTCTTC
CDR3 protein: CASSSPPGKLGNEQFF

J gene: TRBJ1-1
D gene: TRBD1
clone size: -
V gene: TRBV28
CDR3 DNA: TGTGCCAGCAGTTTAGGCGCAGGGGGCTTCACTGAAGCTTTCTTT
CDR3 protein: CASSLGAGGFTEAFF

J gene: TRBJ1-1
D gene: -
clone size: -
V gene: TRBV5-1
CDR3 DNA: TGCGCCAGCGGAAACACAGGGATTACTGAAGCTTTCTTT
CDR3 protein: CASGNTGITEAFF

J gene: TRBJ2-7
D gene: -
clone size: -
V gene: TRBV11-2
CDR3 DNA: TGTGCCAGCAGCTCTTATTCCCAGGGGGGAGCCTACGAGCAGTACTTC
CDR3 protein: CASSSYSQGGAYEQYF

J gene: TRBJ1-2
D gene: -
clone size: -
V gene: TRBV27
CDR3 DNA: TGTGCCAGCAGTTTTATCAGGGGCTATGGCTACACCTTC
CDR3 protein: CASSFIRGYGYTF

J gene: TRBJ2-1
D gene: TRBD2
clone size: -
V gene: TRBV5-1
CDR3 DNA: TGCGCCAGCAGCTTGGGACTAGCGGGAAGGAATGAGCAGTTCTTC
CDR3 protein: CASSLGLAGRNEQFF

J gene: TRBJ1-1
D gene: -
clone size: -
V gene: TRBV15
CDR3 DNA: TGTGCCACCAGCAGAGGAGAGGTTGAAGCTTTCTTT
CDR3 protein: CATSRGEVEAFF

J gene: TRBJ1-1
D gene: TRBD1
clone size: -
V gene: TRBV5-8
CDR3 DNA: TGTGCCAGCAGCCTCGGACAGGGGTGGAACACTGAAGCTTTCTTT
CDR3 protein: CASSLGQGWNTEAFF

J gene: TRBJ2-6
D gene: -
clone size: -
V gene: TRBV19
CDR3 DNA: TGTGCCAGCCGTTTTCAGGGGCCTGGGGCCAACGTCCTGACTTTC
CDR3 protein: CASRFQGPGANVLTF

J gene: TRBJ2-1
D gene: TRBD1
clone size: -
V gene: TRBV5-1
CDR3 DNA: TGCGCCAGCAGCTTGACCCCGGGACAGGGGAATGAGCAGTTCTTC
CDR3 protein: CASSLTPGQGNEQFF

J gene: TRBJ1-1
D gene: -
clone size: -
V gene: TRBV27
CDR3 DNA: TGTGCCAGCTCACAATGGGGCAGAGCACAAGAAGAAGCTTTCTTT
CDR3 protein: CASSQWGRAQEEAFF

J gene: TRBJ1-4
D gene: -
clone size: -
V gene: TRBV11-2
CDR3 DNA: TGTGCCAGCAGCTTAGATTGGACAGATGTAAAACTGTTTTTT
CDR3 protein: CASSLDWTDVKLFF

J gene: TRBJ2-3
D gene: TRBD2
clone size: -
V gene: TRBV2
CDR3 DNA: TGTGCCAGCTACGAATCAGTTCTGCGTCGGGGGGGCCGCACAGATACGCAGTATTTT
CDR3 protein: CASYESVLRRGGRTDTQYF

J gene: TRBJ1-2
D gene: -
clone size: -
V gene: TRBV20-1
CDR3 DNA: TGCAGTGCTAGTTACAGTGCCGGCTACACCTTC
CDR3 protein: CSASYSAGYTF

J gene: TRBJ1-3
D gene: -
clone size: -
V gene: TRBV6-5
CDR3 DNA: TGTGCCAGCAAGGCCGGGATGGATCCTGGAAACACCATATATTTT
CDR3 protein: CASKAGMDPGNTIYF

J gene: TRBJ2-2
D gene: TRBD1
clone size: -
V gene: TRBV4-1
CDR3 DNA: TGCGCCAGCAGCCACCAACACAGGGGGCAGGACACCGGGGAGCTGTTTTTT
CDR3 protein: CASSHQHRGQDTGELFF

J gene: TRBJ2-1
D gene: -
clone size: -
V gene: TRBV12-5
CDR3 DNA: TGTGCTAGTGGCCTACGGACAACGAATGAGCAGTTCTTC
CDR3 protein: CASGLRTTNEQFF

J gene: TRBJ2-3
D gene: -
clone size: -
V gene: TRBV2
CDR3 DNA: TGTGCCAGCAGCCCCGCCTTGGGGGGGGGCGGATATACGCAGTATTTT
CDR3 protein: CASSPALGGGGYTQYF

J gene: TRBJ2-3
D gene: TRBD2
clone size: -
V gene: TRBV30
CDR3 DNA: TGTGCCTGGAGCCACGGGGGGGACCGAGATACGCAGTATTTT
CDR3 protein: CAWSHGGDRDTQYF

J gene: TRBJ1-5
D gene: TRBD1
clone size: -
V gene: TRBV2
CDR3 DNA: TGTGCCAGCAGCCACGACCCGGGACAGGGCGGACAGCCCCAGCATTTT
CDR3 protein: CASSHDPGQGGQPQHF

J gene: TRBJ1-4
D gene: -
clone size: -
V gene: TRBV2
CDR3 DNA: TGTGCCAGCAGGGCATCGCCAACTAATGAAAAACTGTTTTTT
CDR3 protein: CASRASPTNEKLFF

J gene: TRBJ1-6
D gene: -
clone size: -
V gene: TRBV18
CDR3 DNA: TGTGCCAGCTCACGAGCAGGGGTTGCAAATTCACCCCTCCACTTT
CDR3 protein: CASSRAGVANSPLHF

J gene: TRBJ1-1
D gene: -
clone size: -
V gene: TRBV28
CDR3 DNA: TGTGCCAGCAGTTTATCGTCGGGTGGCAACACTGAAGCTTTCTTT
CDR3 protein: CASSLSSGGNTEAFF

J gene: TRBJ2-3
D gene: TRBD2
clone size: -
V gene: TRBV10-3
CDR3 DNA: TGTGCCATCAGTGAGCGTGCTAGCGGGAGTGATACGCAGTATTTT
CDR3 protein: CAISERASGSDTQYF

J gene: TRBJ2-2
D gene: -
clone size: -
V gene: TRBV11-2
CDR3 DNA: TGTGCCAGCAGCTTAGTAGCAAGGAACACCGGGGAGCTGTTTTTT
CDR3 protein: CASSLVARNTGELFF

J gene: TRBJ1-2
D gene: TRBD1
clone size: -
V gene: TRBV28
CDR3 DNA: TGTGCCAGCAGTGTAGGGACAGGAGATAACTATGGCTACACCTTC
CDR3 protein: CASSVGTGDNYGYTF

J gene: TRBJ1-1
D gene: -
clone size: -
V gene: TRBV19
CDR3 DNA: TGTGCCAGTAGTACCGCTAACTGGGCCGGAAAGACGACTGAAGCTTTCTTT
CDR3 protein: CASSTANWAGKTTEAFF

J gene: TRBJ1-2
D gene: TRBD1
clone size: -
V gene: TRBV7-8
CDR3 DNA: TGTGCCAGCAGCCCAACCGGGACAGGGTACCAATTCTATGGCTACACCTTC
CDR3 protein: CASSPTGTGYQFYGYTF

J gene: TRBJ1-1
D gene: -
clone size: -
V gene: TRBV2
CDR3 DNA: TGTGCCAGCAGTTACAGGACTGAAGCTTTCTTT
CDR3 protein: CASSYRTEAFF

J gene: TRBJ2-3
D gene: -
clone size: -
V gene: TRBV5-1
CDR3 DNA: TGCGCCAGCAGCCCTGGGGGCTCTTTCACAGATACGCAGTATTTT
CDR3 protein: CASSPGGSFTDTQYF

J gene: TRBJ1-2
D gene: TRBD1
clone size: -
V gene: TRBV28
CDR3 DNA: TGTGCCAGCAGACAGGGGCTCTATGGCTACACCTTC
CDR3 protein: CASRQGLYGYTF

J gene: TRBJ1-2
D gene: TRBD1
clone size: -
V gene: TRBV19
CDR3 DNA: TGTGCCAGTAGAGAGACAGGGGATAACTATGGCTACACCTTC
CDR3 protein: CASRETGDNYGYTF

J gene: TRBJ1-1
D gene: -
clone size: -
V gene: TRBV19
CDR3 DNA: TGTGCCAGTAGTAGGGGGCTTTACACTGAAGCTTTCTTT
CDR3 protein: CASSRGLYTEAFF

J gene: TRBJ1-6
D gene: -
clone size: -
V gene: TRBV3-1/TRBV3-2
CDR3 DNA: TGTGCCAGCAGCCAAGAGAGGGAAATAAATTCACCCCTCCACTTT
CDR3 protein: CASSQEREINSPLHF

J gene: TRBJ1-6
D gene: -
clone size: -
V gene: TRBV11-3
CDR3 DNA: TGTGCCAGCAGCTCTTATTTAGCACCCCTCCACTTT
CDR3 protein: CASSSYLAPLHF

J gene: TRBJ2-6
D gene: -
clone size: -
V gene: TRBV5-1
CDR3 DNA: TGCGCCAGCAGCGGAGTTCAGGGCGCGGGGGCCAACGTCCTGACTTTC
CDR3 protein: CASSGVQGAGANVLTF

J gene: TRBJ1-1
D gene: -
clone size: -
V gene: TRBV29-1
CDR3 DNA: TGCAGCGTTGAAGGAGGGGGGGGTGCTTTCTTT
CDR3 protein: CSVEGGGGAFF

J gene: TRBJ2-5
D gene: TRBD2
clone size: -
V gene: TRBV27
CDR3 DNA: TGTGCCAGCAGTTTATTGGGACTAGCGGGAGGTGAGACCCAGTACTTC
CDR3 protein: CASSLLGLAGGETQYF

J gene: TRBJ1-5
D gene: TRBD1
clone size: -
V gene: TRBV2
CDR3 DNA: TGTGCCAGCAGTCTGTTAGACGGACAGGGCAATCAGCCCCAGCATTTT
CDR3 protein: CASSLLDGQGNQPQHF

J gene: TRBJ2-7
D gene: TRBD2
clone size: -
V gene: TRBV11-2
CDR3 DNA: TGTGCCAGCACCATATTCTCTAGCGGGGTCTCCTACGAGCAGTACTTC
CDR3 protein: CASTIFSSGVSYEQYF